This T cell receptor beta chain was documented in a study of blood T cell repertoires in COVID-19. The method was immunoSEQ multiplex PCR; TCRdb's version includes in-frame clones alone and lacks a portion of them. The repertoire holds 120,000 to 150,000 clones, with about 90% as singletons. V was pared by 4 bases and J by 3 bases, with 4 bases of the junction left unmatched. Per germline, CDR1 SGHTA and CDR2 FQGNSA. This CDR3 contains 14 residues. The sample comprised peripheral blood. The rearrangement uses TRBV7-2 and TRBJ2-3; 7 bases agree with TRBD2. The source is an elderly woman with acute or convalescent COVID-19. CDR3 sequence reads: CASSWASGTDTQYF. The CDR3 DNA sequence: TGTGCCAGCAGCTGGGCTAGCGGTACAGATACGCAGTATTTT.